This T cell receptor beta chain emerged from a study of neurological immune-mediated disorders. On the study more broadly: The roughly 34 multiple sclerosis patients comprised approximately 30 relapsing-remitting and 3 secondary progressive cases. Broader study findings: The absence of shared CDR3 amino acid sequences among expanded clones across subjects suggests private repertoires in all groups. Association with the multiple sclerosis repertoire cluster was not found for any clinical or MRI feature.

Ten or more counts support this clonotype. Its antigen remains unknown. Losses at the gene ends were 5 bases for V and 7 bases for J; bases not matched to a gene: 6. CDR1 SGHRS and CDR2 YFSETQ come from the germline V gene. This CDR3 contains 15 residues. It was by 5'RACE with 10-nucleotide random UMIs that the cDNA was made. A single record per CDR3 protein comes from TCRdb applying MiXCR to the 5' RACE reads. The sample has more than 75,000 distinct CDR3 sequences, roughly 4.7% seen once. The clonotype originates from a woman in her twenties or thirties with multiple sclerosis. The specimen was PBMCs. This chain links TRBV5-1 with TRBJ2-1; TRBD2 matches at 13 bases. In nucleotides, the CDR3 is TGCGCCAGCAGGACCGGGACTAGCGGGATGAATGAGCAGTTCTTC. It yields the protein CASRTGTSGMNEQFF. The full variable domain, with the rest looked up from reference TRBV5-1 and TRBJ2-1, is KAGVTQTPRYLIKTRGQQVTLSCSPISGHRSVSWYQQTPGQGLQFLFEYFSETQRNKGNFPGRFSGRQFSNSRSEMNVSTLELGDSALYLCASRTGTSGMNEQFFGPGTRLTVL.